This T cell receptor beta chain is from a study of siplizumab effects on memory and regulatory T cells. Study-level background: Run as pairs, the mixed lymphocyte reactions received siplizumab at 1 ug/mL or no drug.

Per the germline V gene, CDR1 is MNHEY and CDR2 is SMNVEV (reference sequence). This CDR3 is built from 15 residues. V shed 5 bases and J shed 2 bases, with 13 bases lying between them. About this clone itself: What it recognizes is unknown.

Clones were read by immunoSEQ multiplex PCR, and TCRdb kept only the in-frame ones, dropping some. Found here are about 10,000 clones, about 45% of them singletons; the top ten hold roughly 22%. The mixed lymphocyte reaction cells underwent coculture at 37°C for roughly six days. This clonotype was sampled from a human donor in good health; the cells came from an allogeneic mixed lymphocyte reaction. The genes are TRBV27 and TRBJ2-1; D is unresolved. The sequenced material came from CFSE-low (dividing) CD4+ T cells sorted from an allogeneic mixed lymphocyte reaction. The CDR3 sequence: CASSRVSGPYNEQFF. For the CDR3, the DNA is TGTGCCAGCAGTCGCGTCTCGGGCCCCTACAATGAGCAGTTCTTC.